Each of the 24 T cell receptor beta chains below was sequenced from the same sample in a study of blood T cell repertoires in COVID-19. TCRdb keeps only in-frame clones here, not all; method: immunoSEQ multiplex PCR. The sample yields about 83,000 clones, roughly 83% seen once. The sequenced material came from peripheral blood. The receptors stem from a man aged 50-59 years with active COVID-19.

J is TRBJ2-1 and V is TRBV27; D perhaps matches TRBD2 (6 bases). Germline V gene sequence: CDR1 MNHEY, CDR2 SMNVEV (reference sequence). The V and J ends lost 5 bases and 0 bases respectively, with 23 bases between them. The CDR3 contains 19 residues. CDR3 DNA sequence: TGTGCCAGCAGTCCAGCCGGGACTTCGTACCGGAGCTCCTACAATGAGCAGTTCTTC. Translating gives CASSPAGTSYRSSYNEQFF.

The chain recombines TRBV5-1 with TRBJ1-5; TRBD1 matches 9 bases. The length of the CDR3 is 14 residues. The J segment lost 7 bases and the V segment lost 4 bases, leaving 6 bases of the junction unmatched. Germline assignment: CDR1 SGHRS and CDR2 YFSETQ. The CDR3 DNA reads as TGCGCCAGCAGCCCGGGACAGGGAAGCCAGCCCCAGCATTTT. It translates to CASSPGQGSQPQHF.

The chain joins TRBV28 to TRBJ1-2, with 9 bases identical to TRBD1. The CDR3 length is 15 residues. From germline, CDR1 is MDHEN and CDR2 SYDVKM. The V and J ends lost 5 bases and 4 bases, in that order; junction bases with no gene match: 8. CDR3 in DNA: TGTGCCAGCAGTATAGACAGGGGGTATACCTATGGCTACACCTTC. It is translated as CASSIDRGYTYGYTF.

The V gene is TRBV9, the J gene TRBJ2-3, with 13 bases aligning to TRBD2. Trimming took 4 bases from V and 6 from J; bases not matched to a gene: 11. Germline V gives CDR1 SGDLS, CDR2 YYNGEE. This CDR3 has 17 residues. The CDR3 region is CASSPVPLAGGLDTQYF. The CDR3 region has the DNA TGTGCCAGCAGCCCTGTTCCACTAGCGGGAGGGCTTGATACGCAGTATTTT. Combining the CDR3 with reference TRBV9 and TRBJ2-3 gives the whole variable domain DSGVTQTPKHLITATGQRVTLRCSPRSGDLSVYWYQQSLDQGLQFLIQYYNGEERAKGNILERFSAQQFPDLHSELNLSSLELGDSALYFCASSPVPLAGGLDTQYFGPGTRLTVL.

The CDR3 here is CASSQSIPRKNTEAFF. Written as DNA, the CDR3 is TGCGCCAGCAGTCAATCGATACCGAGGAAGAACACTGAAGCTTTCTTT. J is TRBJ1-1 and V is TRBV23-1; D remains ambiguous. TRBV23-1 is assigned to the ORF class and has an uncertain function. CDR3 size: 16 residues. V was trimmed by 0 bases and J by 1 base, leaving 12 bases between them.

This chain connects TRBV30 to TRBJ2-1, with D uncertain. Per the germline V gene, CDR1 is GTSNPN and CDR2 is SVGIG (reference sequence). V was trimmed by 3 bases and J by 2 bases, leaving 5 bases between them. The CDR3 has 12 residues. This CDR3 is CAWSYTYNEQFF. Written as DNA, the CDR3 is TGTGCCTGGAGCTATACCTACAATGAGCAGTTCTTC. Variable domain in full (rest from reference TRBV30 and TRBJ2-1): SQTIHQWPATLVQPVGSPLSLECTVEGTSNPNLYWYRQAAGRGLQLLFYSVGIGQISSEVPQNLSASRPQDRQFILSSKKLLLSDSGFYLCAWSYTYNEQFFGPGTRLTVL.

This chain's CDR3 is CASSSTHGNYGYTF. The DNA of the CDR3 is TGTGCCAGCAGTTCCACTCACGGGAACTATGGCTACACCTTC. J is TRBJ1-2 and V is TRBV6-5; D is undetermined. V was cut by 4 bases and J by 2 bases, with 11 bases left in between. CDR3 length equals 14 residues. In germline, CDR1 is MNHEY, CDR2 SVGAGI.

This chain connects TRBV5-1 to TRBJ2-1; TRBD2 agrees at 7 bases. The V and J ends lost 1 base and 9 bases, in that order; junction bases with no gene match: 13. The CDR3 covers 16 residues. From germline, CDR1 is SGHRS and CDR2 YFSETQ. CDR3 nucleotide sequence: TGCGCCAGCAGCTTGACTGAGCGGGGCCCCTCGGGTGAGCAGTTCTTC. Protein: CASSLTERGPSGEQFF. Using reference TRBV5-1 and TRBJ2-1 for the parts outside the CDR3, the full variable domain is KAGVTQTPRYLIKTRGQQVTLSCSPISGHRSVSWYQQTPGQGLQFLFEYFSETQRNKGNFPGRFSGRQFSNSRSEMNVSTLELGDSALYLCASSLTERGPSGEQFFGPGTRLTVL.

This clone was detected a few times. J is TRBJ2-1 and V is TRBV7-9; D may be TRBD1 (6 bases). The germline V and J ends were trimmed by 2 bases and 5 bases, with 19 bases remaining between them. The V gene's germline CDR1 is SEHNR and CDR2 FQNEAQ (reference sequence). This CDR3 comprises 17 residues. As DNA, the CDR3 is TGTGCCAGCAGCTTACTCCCACAGGGCTTTGGGAACAATGAGCAGTTCTTC. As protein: CASSLLPQGFGNNEQFF.

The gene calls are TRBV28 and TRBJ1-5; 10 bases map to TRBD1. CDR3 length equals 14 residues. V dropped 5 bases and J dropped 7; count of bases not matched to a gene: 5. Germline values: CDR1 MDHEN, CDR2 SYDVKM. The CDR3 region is CASSARDRGQPQHF. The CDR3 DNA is TGTGCCAGCAGTGCCCGGGACAGGGGACAGCCCCAGCATTTT.

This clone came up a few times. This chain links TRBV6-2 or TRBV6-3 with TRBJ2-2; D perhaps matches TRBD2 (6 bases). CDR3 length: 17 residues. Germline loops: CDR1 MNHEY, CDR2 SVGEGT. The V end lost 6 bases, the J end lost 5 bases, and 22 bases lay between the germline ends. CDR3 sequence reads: CASSSTTGVEGTGELFF. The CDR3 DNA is TGTGCCAGCAGCTCCACTACGGGGGTGGAAGGAACCGGGGAGCTGTTTTTT.

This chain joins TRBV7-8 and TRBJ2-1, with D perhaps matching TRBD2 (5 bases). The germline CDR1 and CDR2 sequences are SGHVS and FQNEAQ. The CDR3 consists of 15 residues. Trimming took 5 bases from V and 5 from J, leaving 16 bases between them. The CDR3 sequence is CASSPHPRADNEQFF. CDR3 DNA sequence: TGTGCCAGCAGCCCCCACCCCCGAGCGGACAATGAGCAGTTCTTC. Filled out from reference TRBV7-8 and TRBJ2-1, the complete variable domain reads GAGVSQSPRYKVAKRGQDVALRCDPISGHVSLFWYQQALGQGPEFLTYFQNEAQLDKSGLPSDRFFAERPEGSVSTLKIQRTQQEDSAVYLCASSPHPRADNEQFFGPGTRLTVL.

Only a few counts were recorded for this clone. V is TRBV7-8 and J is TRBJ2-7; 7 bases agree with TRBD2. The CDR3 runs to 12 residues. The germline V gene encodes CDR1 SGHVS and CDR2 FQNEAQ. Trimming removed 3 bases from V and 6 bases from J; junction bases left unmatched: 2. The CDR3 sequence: CASSLGRGEQYF. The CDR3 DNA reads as TGTGCCAGCAGCTTGGGGAGGGGCGAGCAGTACTTC.

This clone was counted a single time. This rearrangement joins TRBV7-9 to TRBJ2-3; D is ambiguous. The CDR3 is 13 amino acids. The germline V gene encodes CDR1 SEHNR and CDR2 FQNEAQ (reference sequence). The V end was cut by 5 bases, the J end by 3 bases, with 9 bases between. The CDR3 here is CASSRQRTDTQYF. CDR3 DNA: TGTGCCAGCAGCCGGCAGCGAACAGATACGCAGTATTTT. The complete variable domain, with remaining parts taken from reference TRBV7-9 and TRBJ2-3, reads DTGVSQNPRHKITKRGQNVTFRCDPISEHNRLYWYRQTLGQGPEFLTYFQNEAQLEKSRLLSDRFSAERPKGSFSTLEIQRTEQGDSAMYLCASSRQRTDTQYFGPGTRLTVL.

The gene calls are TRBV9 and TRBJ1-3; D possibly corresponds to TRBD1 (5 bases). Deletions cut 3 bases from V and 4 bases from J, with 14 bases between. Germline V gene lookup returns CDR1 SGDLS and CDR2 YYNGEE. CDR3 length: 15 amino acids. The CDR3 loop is CASSAQQDKGNTIYF. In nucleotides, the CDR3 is TGTGCCAGCAGCGCCCAACAGGACAAGGGAAACACCATATATTTT.

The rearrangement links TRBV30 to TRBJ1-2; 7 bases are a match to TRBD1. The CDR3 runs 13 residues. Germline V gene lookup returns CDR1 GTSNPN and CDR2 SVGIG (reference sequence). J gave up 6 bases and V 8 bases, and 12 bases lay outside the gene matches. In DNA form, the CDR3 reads TGTGCCGAGAGTAAGGGGGCTAGGCATGGCTACACCTTC. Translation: CAESKGARHGYTF.

CDR3 in amino acids: CASSPRQGNYGYTF. The CDR3 nucleotides are TGTGCCAGCAGCCCCCGGCAGGGGAACTATGGCTACACCTTC. The chain is built from TRBV2 and TRBJ1-2; tentative D call: TRBD1 (6 bases). The V end was cut by 6 bases, the J end by 2 bases, with 13 bases between. This CDR3 has 14 residues. Germline V gene sequence: CDR1 SNHLY, CDR2 FYNNEI.

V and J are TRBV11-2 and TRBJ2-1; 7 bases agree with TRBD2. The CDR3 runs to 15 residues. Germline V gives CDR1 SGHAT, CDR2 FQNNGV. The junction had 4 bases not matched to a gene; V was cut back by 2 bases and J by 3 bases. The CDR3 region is CASSLRLADYNEQFF. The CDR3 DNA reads TGTGCCAGCAGCTTAAGGCTAGCGGACTACAATGAGCAGTTCTTC.

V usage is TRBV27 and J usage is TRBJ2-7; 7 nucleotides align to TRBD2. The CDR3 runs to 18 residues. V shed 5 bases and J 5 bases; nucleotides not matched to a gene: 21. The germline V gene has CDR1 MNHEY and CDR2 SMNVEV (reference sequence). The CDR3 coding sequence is TGTGCCAGCAGTCCCCGAGCGGGCTGGGGTGGGGAGGGCCACGAGCAGTACTTC. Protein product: CASSPRAGWGGEGHEQYF.

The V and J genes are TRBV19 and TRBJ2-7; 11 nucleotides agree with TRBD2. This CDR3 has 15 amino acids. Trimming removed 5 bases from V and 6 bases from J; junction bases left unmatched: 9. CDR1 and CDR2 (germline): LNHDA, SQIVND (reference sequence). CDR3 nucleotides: TGTGCCAGTAGTCCCGTAGCGGGAGGGCCGGGCGAGCAGTACTTC. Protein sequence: CASSPVAGGPGEQYF.

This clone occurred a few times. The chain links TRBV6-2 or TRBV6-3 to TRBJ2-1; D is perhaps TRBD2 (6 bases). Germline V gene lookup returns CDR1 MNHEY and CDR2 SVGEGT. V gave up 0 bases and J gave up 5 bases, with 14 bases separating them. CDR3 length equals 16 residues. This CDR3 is CASSYSTSKGDNEQFF. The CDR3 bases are TGTGCCAGCAGTTACTCGACTAGTAAAGGGGACAATGAGCAGTTCTTC.

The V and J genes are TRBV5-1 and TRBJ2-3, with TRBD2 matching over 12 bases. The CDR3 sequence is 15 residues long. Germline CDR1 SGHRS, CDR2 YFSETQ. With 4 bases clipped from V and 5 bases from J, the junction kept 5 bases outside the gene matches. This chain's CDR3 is CASSRLAGEVDTQYF. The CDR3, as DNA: TGCGCCAGCAGCCGACTAGCGGGAGAGGTAGATACGCAGTATTTT.

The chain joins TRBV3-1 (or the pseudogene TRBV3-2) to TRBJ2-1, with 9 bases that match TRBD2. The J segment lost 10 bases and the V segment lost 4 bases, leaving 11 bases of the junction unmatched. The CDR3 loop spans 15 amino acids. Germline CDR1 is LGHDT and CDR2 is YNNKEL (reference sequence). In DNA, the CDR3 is TGTGCCAGCAGCCGTAGCGGGAGCGCCGTCATGGAGCAGTTCTTC. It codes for CASSRSGSAVMEQFF.

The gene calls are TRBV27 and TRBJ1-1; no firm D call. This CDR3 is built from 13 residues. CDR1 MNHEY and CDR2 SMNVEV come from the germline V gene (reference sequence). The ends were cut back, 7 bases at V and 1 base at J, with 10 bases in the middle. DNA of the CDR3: TGTGCCAGCACCTTGGGCTGGAACACTGAAGCTTTCTTT. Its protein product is CASTLGWNTEAFF.